This T cell receptor beta chain was found in a study of cytotoxic CD8 clonotypes in ibrutinib-treated CLL. Study-level information: Patients: about a dozen relapsed/refractory, fewer than 16 treatment-naive, fewer than 18 IGHV unmutated. Study results and limitations: Baseline clonality, higher than in age-matched healthy donors, tracked circulating CD8+ T-cell counts. Public clonotypes proved infrequent, and on treatment they shrank or remained steady.

The V gene's germline CDR1 is SNHLY and CDR2 FYNNEI. The CDR3 is 16 amino acids. The junction had 11 bases not matched to a gene; V was cut back by 6 bases and J by 0 bases. Depth targeted 1 in 200,000 to 1 in 1 million T cells, averaging around 9.5x coverage per clonotype. The table came from immunoSEQ multiplex PCR; TCRdb's copy has only in-frame clones and leaves some out. The data show about 92,000 clones, approximately 77% seen once. Notes on this clone: Its antigen is undetermined.

Specimen: PBMCs, collected after 24 months of ibrutinib treatment. The chain is built from TRBV2 and TRBJ2-7, with 7 bases lining up with TRBD2. The sequence was collected from a human donor with chronic lymphocytic leukemia. The CDR3 reads CASSPGLRGSSYEQYF. CDR3 nucleotide sequence: TGTGCCAGCAGCCCGGGACTGCGGGGGAGCTCCTACGAGCAGTACTTC. Based on the CDR3 plus reference TRBV2 and TRBJ2-7, the full variable domain is EPEVTQTPSHQVTQMGQEVILRCVPISNHLYFYWYRQILGQKVEFLVSFYNNEISEKSEIFDDQFSVERPDGSNFTLKIRSTKLEDSAMYFCASSPGLRGSSYEQYFGPGTRLTVT.